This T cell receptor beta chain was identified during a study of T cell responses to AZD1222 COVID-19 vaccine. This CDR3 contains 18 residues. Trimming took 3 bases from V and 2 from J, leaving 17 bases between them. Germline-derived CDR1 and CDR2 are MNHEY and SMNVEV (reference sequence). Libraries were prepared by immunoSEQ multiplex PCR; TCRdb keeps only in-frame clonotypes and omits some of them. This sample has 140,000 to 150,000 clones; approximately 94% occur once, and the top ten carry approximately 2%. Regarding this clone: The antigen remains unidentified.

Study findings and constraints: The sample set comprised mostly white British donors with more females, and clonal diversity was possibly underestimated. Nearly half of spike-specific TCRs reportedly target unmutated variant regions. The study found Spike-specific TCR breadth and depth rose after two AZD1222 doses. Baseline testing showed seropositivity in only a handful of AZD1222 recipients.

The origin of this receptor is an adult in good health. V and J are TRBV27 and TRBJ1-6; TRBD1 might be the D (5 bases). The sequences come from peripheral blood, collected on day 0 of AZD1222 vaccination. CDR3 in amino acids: CASSFASGRFTYNSPLHF. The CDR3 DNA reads TGTGCCAGCAGTTTCGCCTCAGGGAGGTTTACCTATAATTCACCCCTCCACTTT.